This entry features one T cell receptor (beta chain) sequence. The CDR3 runs to 13 residues. V lost 8 bases, J lost 1 base, and 4 bases stayed unmatched. CDR1 is LGHNA, CDR2 YNFKEQ, per germline. The source of the sample is a study of cytomegalovirus exposure and HLA in healthy donors. In the PCR, 60 Vbeta and 13 Jbeta primers were used. How the authors handled the data: In a later analysis, about 11 million of around 75 million unique beta chains occurred in at least two donors. The repertoire was sequenced with immunoSEQ multiplex PCR; TCRdb's copy has only in-frame clones and lacks some. V, J and clone size reflect that table, while D and trimming were determined from the DNA. The sample lists about 120,000 clones; roughly three quarters were seen once.

This sequence originates from a woman in her thirties or forties in good health and CMV-seropositive. J is TRBJ2-5 and V is TRBV4-2, with TRBD2 matching 7 bases. The specimen sequenced was PBMCs. The CDR3 DNA follows: TGTGCCAGCTCCCGGACTAGCCAAGAGACCCAGTACTTC. This codes for CASSRTSQETQYF.